This T cell receptor beta chain was sequenced during a study of control samples from healthy donors and cancer patients (dated by TCRdb to 2018 to 2021). A few counts support this clone. Its antigen target is currently unknown. Nothing much larger sits one base from this clone, and base qualities are not available. The library relied on the immunoSEQ multiplex PCR assay. As stored in TCRdb, this immuneACCESS dataset retains in-frame rearrangements with V and J assigned. A fraction of the clones does not appear; measured against another copy, unresolved V genes explain less than half of the discrepancy, and the remainder lacks a known reason. The sample table holds 98,000 or so clones, of which about four fifths were seen once. Jointly, the top ten make up roughly a tenth of the sample. Sequencing was done on a sample of blood. The sequence was collected from a woman aged 25-40 years in good health.

CDR3 sequence: CASTSVSNQPQHF. Here is the DNA: TGTGCCAGCACCTCAGTTAGCAATCAGCCCCAGCATTTT. This chain joins TRBV6-6 to TRBJ1-5; the D gene cannot be named for sure. The germline V gene (reference sequence) supplies CDR1 MNHNY and CDR2 SVGAGI. From cysteine to phenylalanine, the CDR3 is 13 amino acids long. The DNA shown is the 39-base CDR3, in frame from base 1. Between the V and J ends, shortened by 7 bases and 0 bases respectively, the junction contains 7 bases.